The 20 T cell receptor beta chains presented below share a single source sample, sequenced in a study of T cell changes during pregnancy in multiple sclerosis. Profiled with immunoSEQ multiplex PCR; TCRdb holds only in-frame clones, not every one. The table has about 59,000 clones, roughly 94% seen once. The starting material was CD8+ T cells from peripheral blood mononuclear cells, obtained after pregnancy. The receptor set was obtained from a female donor with multiple sclerosis, enrolled in a pregnancy study.

The chain uses TRBV29-1 and TRBJ2-7; 10 bases map to TRBD2. The CDR3 is 15 amino acids. Germline CDR1 and CDR2: SQVTM and ANQGSEA. With 5 bases clipped from V and 5 bases from J, the junction kept 12 bases outside the gene matches. The CDR3 sequence is CSVRLAGAGVNEQYF. The CDR3, as DNA: TGCAGCGTTCGTCTAGCGGGAGCCGGAGTAAACGAGCAGTACTTC.

This clone was observed a handful of times. The chain carries TRBV19 and TRBJ1-1; TRBD1 is a possible D gene (5 bases). The CDR3 is 12 residues long. Trimming cost V 8 bases and J 1 base, with 8 bases left between them. Germline assignment: CDR1 LNHDA and CDR2 SQIVND (reference sequence). The CDR3 DNA reads TGTGCCAGTGGGGCTTGGAACACTGAAGCTTTCTTT. It codes for CASGAWNTEAFF.

This clone has only a few counts. The V gene is TRBV10-3, the J gene TRBJ2-7; maybe TRBD2 (6 bases). Germline CDR1 reads ENHRY; CDR2 reads SYGVKD. The CDR3 runs to 15 residues. Trimming shortened V by 6 bases and J by 2 bases, and 17 bases separated the two germline ends. CDR3 DNA: TGTGCCATCAGCGATGGGACTCATCTGCCCTACGAGCAGTACTTC. Translated, it gives CAISDGTHLPYEQYF.

CDR3 loop: CASSEGLAVGNEKLFF. CDR3 in DNA: TGTGCCAGCAGTGAAGGGTTGGCGGTTGGGAATGAAAAACTGTTTTTT. The genes are TRBV2 and TRBJ1-4; unclear D gene. Trimming took 1 base from V and 5 from J, leaving 14 bases between them. The CDR3 has 16 residues. Germline assignment: CDR1 SNHLY and CDR2 FYNNEI.

The V call is TRBV29-1, the J call TRBJ2-7; 7 bases are shared with TRBD1. The length of the CDR3 is 14 residues. V lost 0 bases and J lost 3; bases outside the gene matches: 5. Germline CDR1 reads SQVTM; CDR2 reads ANQGSEA. DNA for the CDR3: TGCAGCGTTGAAGATAGGACAGGAGTCTACGAGCAGTACTTC. Translated: CSVEDRTGVYEQYF.

CDR3 region: CASSELVTPPFEQYF. In DNA form, the CDR3 reads TGTGCCAGCAGTGAATTGGTTACACCTCCCTTCGAGCAGTACTTC. V gene TRBV6-1 combines with J gene TRBJ2-7; D is undetermined. CDR1 is MNHNS and CDR2 is SASEGT in the germline V gene. Trimming took 2 bases from V and 6 from J, leaving 17 bases between them. There are 15 residues in the CDR3.

The V and J genes are TRBV21-1 and TRBJ2-5; the tabulated D call, TRBD1, remains unverified against the DNA. TRBV21-1 is assigned pseudogene status. The CDR3 has 16 residues. As DNA, the CDR3 is TGTGCCAGCAGCCGTCGGACAGCCCCAGGATGGGAGACCCAGTACTTC. Its protein product is CASSRRTAPGWETQYF.

This chain uses TRBV4-1 with TRBJ2-7, with TRBD1 matching over 10 bases. There are 14 residues in the CDR3. V lost 5 bases and J lost 4; bases outside the gene matches: 5. CDR1 is MGHRA, CDR2 YSYEKL, per germline. CDR3 amino acids: CASSARQGAYEQYF. The CDR3 region has the DNA TGCGCCAGCAGCGCACGACAGGGGGCGTACGAGCAGTACTTC.

The rearrangement links TRBV11-1 to TRBJ2-3; D is undetermined. V was shortened by 1 base and J by 8 bases, with 10 bases between the two germline ends. This CDR3 comprises 13 residues. CDR1 and CDR2 from the germline V gene are SGHAT and FQDESV (reference sequence). The CDR3 is CASSLDYGGTQYF. DNA of the CDR3: TGTGCCAGCAGCTTAGATTACGGTGGTACGCAGTATTTT.

The V call is TRBV28, the J call TRBJ1-5; TRBD1 matches at 9 bases. With 3 bases clipped from V and 7 bases from J, the junction kept 7 bases outside the gene matches. Germline V gene data show CDR1 as MDHEN and CDR2 as SYDVKM. The CDR3 sequence is 15 residues long. The CDR3 region is CASSFGTGLRQPQHF. CDR3 sequence (DNA): TGTGCCAGCAGTTTTGGGACAGGGCTTCGACAGCCCCAGCATTTT.

This CDR3 is CASSQDPGLAGTDTQYF. CDR3 in DNA: TGCGCCAGCAGCCAAGATCCGGGACTAGCGGGCACAGATACGCAGTATTTT. The V and J genes are TRBV4-3 and TRBJ2-3; TRBD2 matches 11 bases. The CDR3 is made up of 17 amino acids. CDR1 LGHNA and CDR2 YSLEER come from the germline V gene. The J segment lost 1 base and the V segment lost 0 bases, leaving 3 bases of the junction unmatched.

The chain employs TRBV27 and TRBJ1-5; tentative D call: TRBD1 (5 bases). The CDR3 has 13 residues. Trimming shortened V by 4 bases and J by 5 bases, and 9 bases separated the two germline ends. Per germline, CDR1 MNHEY and CDR2 SMNVEV (reference sequence). The CDR3: CASSSRGHQPQHF. The CDR3 nucleotides read TGTGCCAGCAGTTCAAGGGGCCATCAGCCCCAGCATTTT.

The chain joins TRBV7-6 to TRBJ1-1; no definite D call. This CDR3 contains 15 residues. CDR1 SGHVS and CDR2 FNYEAQ come from the germline V gene. V was pared by 5 bases and J by 1 base, with 14 bases between. Written as DNA, the CDR3 is TGTGCCAGCAGCCCTGACACGTTGGGGAACACTGAAGCTTTCTTT. Amino acids: CASSPDTLGNTEAFF. Full variable domain (remainder filled in from reference TRBV7-6 and TRBJ1-1): GAGVSQSPRYKVTKRGQDVALRCDPISGHVSLYWYRQALGQGPEFLTYFNYEAQQDKSGLPNDRFSAERPEGSISTLTIQRTEQRDSAMYRCASSPDTLGNTEAFFGQGTRLTVV.

J is TRBJ2-3 and V is TRBV11-3, with D hard to call. CDR3 length equals 13 residues. V was trimmed by 5 bases and J by 2 bases, leaving 8 bases between them. Germline values: CDR1 SGHNT, CDR2 YENEEA. CDR3 bases: TGTGCCAGCAGCGGTCACACCACAGATACGCAGTATTTT. Encoded protein: CASSGHTTDTQYF. The variable domain in full, with the rest retrieved from reference TRBV11-3 and TRBJ2-3, is EAGVVQSPRYKIIEKKQPVAFWCNPISGHNTLYWYLQNLGQGPELLIRYENEEAVDDSQLPKDRFSAERLKGVDSTLKIQPAELGDSAVYLCASSGHTTDTQYFGPGTRLTVL.

The chain joins TRBV9 to TRBJ2-2; the D gene is possibly TRBD2 (5 bases). Deletions cut 6 bases from V and 5 bases from J, with 8 bases between. CDR1 is SGDLS and CDR2 is YYNGEE in the germline V gene. The CDR3 extends over 12 amino acids. CDR3 nucleotide sequence: TGTGCCAGCAATGCGGGTACCGGGGAGCTGTTTTTT. Translation gives CASNAGTGELFF. Combining the CDR3 with reference TRBV9 and TRBJ2-2 gives the whole variable domain DSGVTQTPKHLITATGQRVTLRCSPRSGDLSVYWYQQSLDQGLQFLIQYYNGEERAKGNILERFSAQQFPDLHSELNLSSLELGDSALYFCASNAGTGELFFGEGSRLTVL.

This clone appeared once. V and J are TRBV10-3 and TRBJ1-2; D might be TRBD1 (6 bases). Germline V CDR1 and CDR2: ENHRY, SYGVKD. V lost 4 bases, J lost 8 bases, and 8 bases lay in between. The CDR3 has 11 residues. Here the CDR3 reads CAISVRGGYTF. The CDR3 coding sequence is TGTGCCATCAGTGTGAGGGGGGGCTACACCTTC.

V is TRBV19 and J is TRBJ2-1; 7 nucleotides agree with TRBD2. After removal of 4 bases from V and 8 bases from J, the junction contained 11 bases not matched to a gene. Germline values: CDR1 LNHDA, CDR2 SQIVND (reference sequence). The CDR3 is made up of 15 amino acids. The CDR3 sequence: CASSTLRDYLDEQFF. As DNA, the CDR3 is TGTGCCAGTAGTACTCTCCGGGACTACCTAGATGAGCAGTTCTTC.

The gene calls are TRBV19 and TRBJ2-1; TRBD2 agrees at 8 bases. After removal of 4 bases from V and 5 bases from J, the junction contained 16 bases not matched to a gene. Per the germline V gene, CDR1 is LNHDA and CDR2 is SQIVND (reference sequence). This CDR3 spans 18 amino acids. Here the CDR3 DNA reads TGTGCCAGTAGTACCGACCTCTCGAGCGGGAGCTTTAACAATGAGCAGTTCTTC. As protein: CASSTDLSSGSFNNEQFF. The entire variable domain, with the rest obtained from reference TRBV19 and TRBJ2-1, is as follows: DGGITQSPKYLFRKEGQNVTLSCEQNLNHDAMYWYRQDPGQGLRLIYYSQIVNDFQKGDIAEGYSVSREKKESFPLTVTSAQKNPTAFYLCASSTDLSSGSFNNEQFFGPGTRLTVL.

The chain couples TRBV4-1 to TRBJ2-5, with 8 positions matching TRBD2. Per the germline V gene, CDR1 is MGHRA and CDR2 is YSYEKL. V shed 1 base and J 5 bases; nucleotides not matched to a gene: 9. The CDR3 is 16 residues long. In DNA, the CDR3 is TGCGCCAGCAGCCAAGGGTTCGGGAGGGCCGGGGAGACCCAGTACTTC. Protein sequence: CASSQGFGRAGETQYF.

V gene TRBV7-7 combines with J gene TRBJ1-2; D is undetermined. The V and J ends lost 4 bases and 0 bases respectively, with 12 bases between them. Germline CDR1 reads SSHAT; CDR2 reads FNYEAQ (reference sequence). The CDR3 is 15 amino acids. CDR3 in amino acids: CASSSSRPANYGYTF. The CDR3, as DNA: TGTGCCAGCAGCTCAAGCAGGCCCGCTAACTATGGCTACACCTTC.